The 28 T cell receptor beta chains reported below all come from one sample, sequenced in a study of blood T cell repertoires in COVID-19. The data were produced by immunoSEQ multiplex PCR, yet TCRdb's version contains in-frame clones alone and is incomplete. Among around 26,000 clones listed, 70% to 90% were seen once. The sequenced sample was peripheral blood. Source of these receptors: a human donor with active COVID-19. The donor label of this sample is uncertain.

This sequence joins TRBV2 and TRBJ2-2, with D unresolved. The CDR3 covers 12 residues. V dropped 8 bases and J dropped 6 bases, with 10 bases sitting between them. The germline gives CDR1 SNHLY, CDR2 FYNNEI. The chain's CDR3 is CASAPYPGELFF. The CDR3 coding sequence is TGTGCCAGCGCGCCGTATCCCGGGGAGCTGTTTTTT.

V gene TRBV2 combines with J gene TRBJ2-1; D is possibly TRBD2 (6 bases). Trimming took off 3 bases at V and 7 bases at J, with 10 bases between the two ends. The CDR3 has 13 residues. Per germline, CDR1 SNHLY and CDR2 FYNNEI. The CDR3 DNA reads TGTGCCAGCAGTGAGGGGAGGAAGAATGAGCAGTTCTTC. It is translated as CASSEGRKNEQFF.

The rearrangement joins TRBV28 to TRBJ2-1, with 13 bases that match TRBD2. Germline trimming cut 5 bases from V and 8 bases from J; bases unmatched to any gene: 12. Per germline, CDR1 MDHEN and CDR2 SYDVKM. There are 17 residues in the CDR3. CDR3 nucleotide sequence: TGTGCCAGCAGTCCCACGACTAGCGGGAGGAGTCCCTATGAGCAGTTCTTC. Residues: CASSPTTSGRSPYEQFF.

The chain couples TRBV4-1 to TRBJ2-1, with 7 nucleotides matching TRBD2. Trimming cost V 1 base and J 1 base; bases outside gene matches: 1. The V gene's germline CDR1 is MGHRA and CDR2 YSYEKL. The CDR3 has 15 amino acids. CDR3 sequence reads: CASSQGGGSYNEQFF. CDR3 DNA sequence: TGCGCCAGCAGCCAAGGGGGAGGGTCCTACAATGAGCAGTTCTTC.

The CDR3, as DNA: TGTGCCAGCAGCTTGACAGGAAATCAGCCCCAGCATTTT. Translated, it gives CASSLTGNQPQHF. V gene TRBV5-5 combines with J gene TRBJ1-5, with a weak D call TRBD1 (5 bases). This CDR3 has 13 residues. V was clipped by 1 base and J by 4 bases, with 6 bases between them. Germline values: CDR1 SGHKS, CDR2 YYEKEE (reference sequence).

The chain joins TRBV4-3 to TRBJ2-5; weak D call: TRBD2 (6 bases). The germline CDR1 and CDR2 sequences are LGHNA and YSLEER. V was pared by 4 bases and J by 5 bases, with 11 bases between. The CDR3 is made up of 13 amino acids. CDR3 in DNA: TGCGCCAGCAGCCCCGGGACTTATGAGACCCAGTACTTC. Translating it yields CASSPGTYETQYF.

The chain employs TRBV7-3 and TRBJ2-6; tentatively, D is TRBD1 (5 bases). Germline CDR1 and CDR2: SGHTA and FQGTGA. Trimming took 5 bases from V and 3 from J, leaving 11 bases between them. The CDR3 has 15 amino acids. Here the CDR3 DNA reads TGTGCCAGCAGCACCCCACAGGTTGGGGCCAACGTCCTGACTTTC. It encodes CASSTPQVGANVLTF. The variable domain in full, completed from reference TRBV7-3 and TRBJ2-6, reads GAGVSQTPSNKVTEKGKYVELRCDPISGHTALYWYRQSLGQGPEFLIYFQGTGAADDSGLPNDRFFAVRPEGSVSTLKIQRTERGDSAVYLCASSTPQVGANVLTFGAGSRLTVL.

This chain joins TRBV29-1 and TRBJ2-5, with 7 bases matching TRBD2. Trimming took 5 bases from V and 4 from J; bases not matched to a gene: 7. Germline CDR1 reads SQVTM; CDR2 reads ANQGSEA. This CDR3 spans 13 amino acids. CDR3 in amino acids: CSVNFGEGETQYF. The CDR3 DNA is TGCAGCGTTAACTTCGGGGAGGGAGAGACCCAGTACTTC.

This clone was detected a few times. The chain employs TRBV29-1 and TRBJ2-7; TRBD2 agrees at 7 bases. With V trimmed by 6 bases and J by 3 bases, 11 bases remained unmatched. Germline CDR1 reads SQVTM; CDR2 reads ANQGSEA. This CDR3 has 14 residues. CDR3 DNA sequence: TGCAGCGTCTTGGGCGGGAGTGGGAACTACGAGCAGTACTTC. Translation: CSVLGGSGNYEQYF.

CDR3 sequence (DNA): TGTGCCAGCAGCGCAGGGGCTGGGGCCAACGTCCTGACTTTC. Translating it yields CASSAGAGANVLTF. V is TRBV9 and J is TRBJ2-6; TRBD1 might be the D (6 bases). CDR1 and CDR2 from the germline V gene are SGDLS and YYNGEE. The CDR3 consists of 14 residues. V gave up 3 bases and J gave up 2 bases, with 6 bases separating them.

This clone appeared once. V usage is TRBV7-2 and J usage is TRBJ2-1, with 7 bases identical to TRBD2. The CDR3 is made up of 16 amino acids. V was pared by 3 bases and J by 7 bases, with 12 bases of the junction left unmatched. Germline lookup yields CDR1 SGHTA and CDR2 FQGNSA. CDR3 in amino acids: CASSFSGASPWNEQFF. CDR3 sequence (DNA): TGTGCCAGCAGCTTCAGCGGGGCCTCCCCTTGGAATGAGCAGTTCTTC.

J is TRBJ2-7 and V is TRBV27, with a possible D match to TRBD1 (6 bases). With 6 bases removed from V and 3 bases from J, the gap between germline ends came to 12 bases. The germline V gene has CDR1 MNHEY and CDR2 SMNVEV (reference sequence). The CDR3 runs to 13 residues. The CDR3 spells CASSLGRGYEQYF. Written as DNA, the CDR3 is TGTGCCAGCAGCCTGGGCAGGGGCTACGAGCAGTACTTC.

The V gene is TRBV7-8, the J gene TRBJ2-2, with 8 bases matching TRBD2. Germline CDR1 reads SGHVS; CDR2 reads FQNEAQ. The CDR3 length is 16 residues. Losses at the gene ends were 4 bases for V and 0 bases for J; bases not matched to a gene: 4. CDR3 amino acids: CASSSAGGANTGELFF. The DNA of the CDR3 is TGTGCCAGCAGCTCGGCCGGGGGGGCGAACACCGGGGAGCTGTTTTTT. The full variable domain, with the rest looked up from reference TRBV7-8 and TRBJ2-2, is GAGVSQSPRYKVAKRGQDVALRCDPISGHVSLFWYQQALGQGPEFLTYFQNEAQLDKSGLPSDRFFAERPEGSVSTLKIQRTQQEDSAVYLCASSSAGGANTGELFFGEGSRLTVL.

This sequence joins TRBV5-4 and TRBJ2-1; the D gene is possibly TRBD1 (6 bases). The CDR3 spans 16 residues. The ends were cut back, 4 bases at V and 0 bases at J, with 14 bases in the middle. Germline V lookup: CDR1 SGHNT, CDR2 YYREEE (reference sequence). The CDR3 nucleotides read TGTGCCAGCAGCGTAGCAGGGGTCAGCTCCTACAATGAGCAGTTCTTC. Translated: CASSVAGVSSYNEQFF.

The chain links TRBV6-4 to TRBJ2-1; D is undetermined. V shed 5 bases and J shed 0 bases, with 14 bases lying between them. Per germline, CDR1 MRHNA and CDR2 SNTAGT. CDR3 size: 16 residues. CDR3: CASSRRSSSSYNEQFF. CDR3 in DNA: TGTGCCAGCAGTCGCCGTAGCAGTAGCTCCTACAATGAGCAGTTCTTC.

This rearrangement joins TRBV19 to TRBJ2-7; 7 nucleotides line up with TRBD1. V dropped 4 bases and J dropped 3; count of bases not matched to a gene: 6. Per the germline V gene, CDR1 is LNHDA and CDR2 is SQIVND (reference sequence). The CDR3 has 14 residues. Written as DNA, the CDR3 is TGTGCCAGTAGTACCGACAGGGTAGTCTACGAGCAGTACTTC. Translation: CASSTDRVVYEQYF. The variable domain in full, completed from reference TRBV19 and TRBJ2-7, reads DGGITQSPKYLFRKEGQNVTLSCEQNLNHDAMYWYRQDPGQGLRLIYYSQIVNDFQKGDIAEGYSVSREKKESFPLTVTSAQKNPTAFYLCASSTDRVVYEQYFGPGTRLTVT.

V and J are TRBV12-3 or TRBV12-4 and TRBJ1-2; 8 positions match TRBD1. Trimming at V came to 1 base and at J to 8 bases, leaving 3 bases not matched to a gene. CDR3 length equals 13 residues. CDR3 bases: TGTGCCAGCAGTTTAGGGACAGGGTACGGCTACACCTTC. This gives the protein CASSLGTGYGYTF.

The chain employs TRBV29-1 and TRBJ1-3; no clear D. V lost 5 bases to trimming and J lost 0 bases, with 14 bases between them. CDR1 is SQVTM, CDR2 ANQGSEA, per germline. This CDR3 is 15 amino acids long. CDR3 region: CSVLSQSSSGNTIYF. CDR3 DNA sequence: TGCAGCGTTTTATCACAGTCATCCTCTGGAAACACCATATATTTT.

The V and J genes are TRBV11-2 and TRBJ2-1, with 12 bases fitting TRBD2. The germline CDR1 and CDR2 sequences are SGHAT and FQNNGV. The trim removed 0 bases at V and 8 bases at J, leaving 8 bases unmatched. This CDR3 has 17 residues. The CDR3 DNA is TGTGCCAGCAGCTTAGATAGACTAGCGGGAGTTATGGATGAGCAGTTCTTC. The encoded protein is CASSLDRLAGVMDEQFF. The full variable domain, with the rest looked up from reference TRBV11-2 and TRBJ2-1, is EAGVAQSPRYKIIEKRQSVAFWCNPISGHATLYWYQQILGQGPKLLIQFQNNGVVDDSQLPKDRFSAERLKGVDSTLKIQPAKLEDSAVYLCASSLDRLAGVMDEQFFGPGTRLTVL.

V usage is TRBV7-8 and J usage is TRBJ2-7; 8 nucleotides match TRBD2. The CDR3 is 15 amino acids. Germline CDR1 and CDR2: SGHVS and FQNEAQ. Trimming took 0 bases from V and 6 from J; bases not matched to a gene: 7. The CDR3 bases are TGTGCCAGCAGCTTAGCTTCGGGAGGGTCACTCGAGCAGTACTTC. This sequence encodes CASSLASGGSLEQYF. Complete variable domain (other parts from reference TRBV7-8 and TRBJ2-7): GAGVSQSPRYKVAKRGQDVALRCDPISGHVSLFWYQQALGQGPEFLTYFQNEAQLDKSGLPSDRFFAERPEGSVSTLKIQRTQQEDSAVYLCASSLASGGSLEQYFGPGTRLTVT.

This clone has only a few counts. This sequence joins TRBV5-6 and TRBJ2-7; 9 bases agree with TRBD1. The CDR3 loop spans 14 amino acids. CDR1 is SGHDT and CDR2 is YYEEEE in the germline V gene. The J segment lost 6 bases and the V segment lost 4 bases, leaving 8 bases of the junction unmatched. The CDR3 sequence is CASSRTGTGLEQYF. CDR3 DNA: TGTGCCAGCAGCCGAACCGGGACAGGGCTCGAGCAGTACTTC.

The rearrangement links TRBV7-9 to TRBJ2-1, with D perhaps matching TRBD1 (6 bases). The CDR3 has 14 residues. Trimming took off 5 bases at V and 4 bases at J, with 12 bases between the two ends. CDR1 and CDR2 (germline): SEHNR, FQNEAQ (reference sequence). The CDR3 DNA is TGTGCCAGCAGCCAGAAGGACAGATACAATGAGCAGTTCTTC. This gives the protein CASSQKDRYNEQFF.

Details on this clone: Other DNA sequences of this sample code for an identical CDR3. The chain links TRBV10-2 to TRBJ1-5; 7 positions agree with TRBD1. The CDR3 extends over 14 amino acids. From germline, CDR1 is WSHSY and CDR2 SAAADI. V lost 2 bases and J lost 4; bases outside the gene matches: 2. CDR3 amino acids: CASSEAGGNQPQHF. The CDR3, as DNA: TGCGCCAGCAGTGAGGCAGGGGGTAATCAGCCCCAGCATTTT.

This chain connects TRBV19 to TRBJ1-1; 9 bases agree with TRBD1. From germline, CDR1 is LNHDA and CDR2 SQIVND (reference sequence). The ends lost 4 bases at V and 4 bases at J; junction bases unmatched: 7. The CDR3 consists of 15 residues. CDR3 loop: CASSRQGEWSTEAFF. CDR3 nucleotide sequence: TGTGCCAGTAGTAGACAGGGGGAATGGAGCACTGAAGCTTTCTTT. Drawing the rest from reference TRBV19 and TRBJ1-1, the complete variable domain is DGGITQSPKYLFRKEGQNVTLSCEQNLNHDAMYWYRQDPGQGLRLIYYSQIVNDFQKGDIAEGYSVSREKKESFPLTVTSAQKNPTAFYLCASSRQGEWSTEAFFGQGTRLTVV.

The chain employs TRBV19 and TRBJ2-5; a weak D match, TRBD2 (7 bases). Trimming removed 3 bases from V and 7 bases from J, with 12 bases in between. The CDR3 totals 13 residues. Germline CDR1 and CDR2: LNHDA and SQIVND (reference sequence). The CDR3 DNA follows: TGTGCCAGTAGTATGGGAGGGGGTTGGACCCAGTACTTC. This sequence encodes CASSMGGGWTQYF.

The V gene is TRBV11-3, the J gene TRBJ2-7; the D gene is possibly TRBD1 (6 bases). Trimming cost V 6 bases and J 4 bases, with 16 bases left between them. CDR1 and CDR2 (germline): SGHNT, YENEEA. The CDR3 runs 14 residues. The CDR3 nucleotides are TGTGCCAGCAGTGGACGGAGAGGGGGTTACGAGCAGTACTTC. The encoded protein is CASSGRRGGYEQYF. The whole variable domain, remainder taken from reference TRBV11-3 and TRBJ2-7, is EAGVVQSPRYKIIEKKQPVAFWCNPISGHNTLYWYLQNLGQGPELLIRYENEEAVDDSQLPKDRFSAERLKGVDSTLKIQPAELGDSAVYLCASSGRRGGYEQYFGPGTRLTVT.

This sequence joins TRBV9 and TRBJ2-3; 12 bases align to TRBD1. The CDR3 spans 15 residues. CDR1 and CDR2 (germline): SGDLS, YYNGEE. Losses at the gene ends were 3 bases for V and 5 bases for J; bases not matched to a gene: 4. The CDR3 nucleotides read TGTGCCAGCAGCGCCGGGACAGGGGGCTTAGATACGCAGTATTTT. It is translated as CASSAGTGGLDTQYF.

The chain combines TRBV7-2 with TRBJ2-5; 7 positions match TRBD2. The CDR3 is 15 amino acids. Germline V gene lookup returns CDR1 SGHTA and CDR2 FQGNSA. The J segment lost 2 bases and the V segment lost 4 bases, leaving 7 bases of the junction unmatched. The CDR3 region is CASSWASGKQETQYF. CDR3 coding DNA: TGTGCCAGCAGCTGGGCAAGCGGGAAGCAAGAGACCCAGTACTTC.